One and the same sample provided the 22 T cell receptor beta chains below, sequenced in a study of graft-versus-host responses after intestinal transplantation (TCRdb year 2021). The receptor library was made with the immunoSEQ multiplex PCR assay. TCRdb re-hosts the immuneACCESS table, in-frame sequences only. Its copies lack some clones; in the studies checked, an unresolved V gene accounts for under half of them, and the cause for the rest is not known. In all, the sample holds around 64,000 clones, and around 93% of those were seen once. Jointly, the top ten make up 0.38% of the sample. In the paper's terms, the time point label means: cells obtained before transplantation from donor or recipient. No cognate antigen is known for these TCRs. The sequenced sample was unstimulated CD4+ T cells sorted from spleen or lymph node cells, obtained before transplant. The origin of the receptors is a human donor who was the organ donor for an intestinal transplant.

This clone came up once. The rearrangement uses TRBV7-3 and TRBJ2-2, with D possibly called TRBD1 or TRBD2 (5 bases each). The length of the CDR3 is 14 residues. Trimming took off 2 bases at V and 5 bases at J, with 9 bases between the two ends. Germline CDR1 and CDR2: SGHTA and FQGTGA. The DNA for the CDR3 is TGTGCCAGCAGCTTAGAGGGGTTAACCGGGGAGCTGTTTTTT. Translated, it gives CASSLEGLTGELFF.

The CDR3: CASSPRPRGNEQFF. CDR3 DNA sequence: TGTGCCAGCAGTCCCCGTCCCAGGGGGAATGAGCAGTTCTTC. This chain joins TRBV27 and TRBJ2-1; 7 nucleotides align to TRBD1. Per the germline V gene, CDR1 is MNHEY and CDR2 is SMNVEV (reference sequence). The CDR3 runs to 14 residues. The V gene end was trimmed by 5 bases and the J gene end by 7 bases; junction bases not matched to a gene: 8.

V and J are TRBV25-1 and TRBJ2-1; the D gene is possibly TRBD2 (6 bases). Germline lookup yields CDR1 MGHDK and CDR2 SYGVNS. The V gene lost 1 base and the J gene lost 0 bases, with 13 bases spanning the gap. CDR3 length: 17 residues. The CDR3 is CASSEFNNSGSYNEQFF. As DNA, the CDR3 is TGTGCCAGCAGTGAATTTAACAATAGCGGCTCCTACAATGAGCAGTTCTTC.

A single count supports this clone. The chain recombines TRBV11-2 with TRBJ1-2; a weak D match, TRBD1 (5 bases). The V end was cut by 4 bases, the J end by 7 bases, with 10 bases between. This CDR3 is 12 amino acids long. The germline V gene has CDR1 SGHAT and CDR2 FQNNGV. CDR3 nucleotide sequence: TGTGCCAGCAGCTCACAGGTATCTGGCTACACCTTC. It translates to CASSSQVSGYTF.

The gene calls are TRBV6-5 and TRBJ1-1; D is ambiguous. CDR3 length: 15 residues. V shed 0 bases and J shed 2 bases, with 10 bases lying between them. From germline, CDR1 is MNHEY and CDR2 SVGAGI. The CDR3 region has the DNA TGTGCCAGCAGTTACTCGCGGGGTTTTAACACTGAAGCTTTCTTT. Translation: CASSYSRGFNTEAFF.

Concerning this clone itself: One junction end does not reproduce the germline sequence, and a read error may be involved. V and J are TRBV11-2 and TRBJ2-1; TRBD1 matches 8 bases. This CDR3 is built from 14 residues. Germline V CDR1 and CDR2: SGHAT, FQNNGV. The CDR3 bases are TGTGCCGGCAGCCCGGGACAGGTATACAATGAGCAGTTCTTC. It is translated as CAGSPGQVYNEQFF.

This clone was counted a few times. The chain combines TRBV15 with TRBJ2-3, with 9 bases aligning to TRBD2. V trimming: 0 bases; J trimming: 5 bases; junction bases outside the gene matches: 6. Looked up from germline, CDR1 is LNHNV and CDR2 is YYDKDF (reference sequence). The CDR3 consists of 16 residues. CDR3 DNA sequence: TGTGCCACCAGCAGAGATCTGGCGGGGGGGCAAGATACGCAGTATTTT. Amino acids: CATSRDLAGGQDTQYF.

This chain joins TRBV9 and TRBJ2-7; no definite D call. CDR1 is SGDLS and CDR2 is YYNGEE in the germline V gene. Trimming pared 2 bases from V and 0 bases from J, leaving 9 bases between. The length of the CDR3 is 14 residues. The CDR3 sequence: CASSVSTYSYEQYF. In DNA form, the CDR3 reads TGTGCCAGCAGCGTCTCGACATACTCCTACGAGCAGTACTTC.

Only one count was recorded for this clone. The V and J genes are TRBV7-2 and TRBJ2-7; maybe TRBD2 (5 bases). CDR3 size: 14 residues. The V gene's germline CDR1 is SGHTA and CDR2 FQGNSA. The V gene lost 1 base and the J gene lost 7 bases, with 14 bases spanning the gap. This CDR3 reads CASSLGGYSGEQYF. DNA for the CDR3: TGTGCCAGCAGCTTAGGAGGGTACTCTGGGGAGCAGTACTTC.

V gene TRBV15 combines with J gene TRBJ1-1; D remains ambiguous. CDR1 is LNHNV, CDR2 YYDKDF, per germline (reference sequence). The CDR3 has 14 amino acids. With 7 bases removed from V and 0 bases from J, the gap between germline ends came to 12 bases. CDR3 protein: CATKVSGLNTEAFF. For the CDR3, the DNA is TGTGCCACCAAGGTCAGTGGGTTGAACACTGAAGCTTTCTTT.

This chain connects TRBV11-2 to TRBJ2-3; 12 bases fit TRBD2. Losses at the gene ends were 1 base for V and 6 bases for J; bases not matched to a gene: 14. Germline V gene data show CDR1 as SGHAT and CDR2 as FQNNGV. The CDR3 runs to 19 residues. The DNA for the CDR3 is TGTGCCAGCAGCTTAGCTCTCCTCCTAGCGGGGGGGCTCTTGGATACGCAGTATTTT. It encodes CASSLALLLAGGLLDTQYF.

The rearrangement joins TRBV7-2 to TRBJ2-1; D perhaps matches TRBD2 (5 bases). CDR1 and CDR2 (germline): SGHTA, FQGNSA. V lost 3 bases and J 10 bases, leaving 16 bases between the germline ends. The CDR3 runs 14 residues. For the CDR3, the DNA is TGTGCCAGCAGCTTCCTTCGCCGGGGTAACGAGCAGTTCTTC. Protein product: CASSFLRRGNEQFF.

Notes on this clone: One junction end does not reproduce the germline sequence, and a read error may be involved. The chain couples TRBV4-1 to TRBJ2-7, with 8 bases aligning to TRBD2. Germline-derived CDR1 and CDR2 are MGHRA and YSYEKL. CDR3 length: 14 residues. The CDR3 is CASSRSGGQGEQYF. CDR3 nucleotide sequence: TGTGCCAGCAGCCGGTCGGGGGGGCAGGGCGAGCAGTACTTC.

This chain joins TRBV7-9 and TRBJ2-6; no firm D call. V lost 1 base, J lost 0 bases, and 4 bases lay in between. The V gene's germline CDR1 is SEHNR and CDR2 FQNEAQ (reference sequence). The CDR3 loop spans 15 amino acids. In nucleotides, the CDR3 is TGTGCCAGCAGCTTAGAGGCCTCTGGGGCCAACGTCCTGACTTTC. It codes for CASSLEASGANVLTF.

The V call is TRBV7-9, the J call TRBJ2-7; D uncertain. CDR1 SEHNR and CDR2 FQNEAQ come from the germline V gene (reference sequence). V lost 1 base, J lost 2 bases, and 15 bases lay in between. The CDR3 is 16 residues long. CDR3 region: CASSLVLGSETYEQYF. The CDR3 DNA reads as TGTGCCAGCAGCTTAGTTTTAGGTAGTGAGACCTACGAGCAGTACTTC.

The chain couples TRBV25-1 to TRBJ1-6; 9 bases align to TRBD1. The CDR3 contains 17 residues. V lost 5 bases to trimming and J lost 10 bases; unmatched junction nucleotides: 15. Germline V lookup: CDR1 MGHDK, CDR2 SYGVNS. CDR3 sequence reads: CASSLSSVGTGSSPLHF. The CDR3 DNA reads as TGTGCCAGCAGTTTGTCCTCCGTCGGGACAGGGTCCTCACCCCTCCACTTT.

The chain recombines TRBV21-1 with TRBJ1-3. TRBV21-1 is a documented pseudogene. This CDR3 has 16 amino acids. CDR3: CASSKVPLTSGNTIYF. CDR3 sequence (DNA): TGTGCCAGCAGCAAAGTCCCCCTCACCTCTGGAAACACCATATATTTT.

V is TRBV29-1 and J is TRBJ2-1; TRBD2 might be the D (6 bases). Germline-derived CDR1 and CDR2 are SQVTM and ANQGSEA. The CDR3 spans 15 residues. V lost 4 bases and J lost 4, with 17 bases in between. The CDR3 sequence: CSVVGRFRSYNEQFF. The CDR3 nucleotides read TGCAGCGTTGTTGGGAGGTTCCGTTCTTACAATGAGCAGTTCTTC.

The V call is TRBV2, the J call TRBJ2-3; the match to TRBD1 covers 11 bases. V lost 10 bases, J lost 5 bases, and 5 bases stayed unmatched. The CDR3 extends over 13 amino acids. Germline CDR1 and CDR2: SNHLY and FYNNEI. In nucleotides, the CDR3 is TGTGCCAAAGCTGGGACAGGGGGAGATACGCAGTATTTT. This encodes CAKAGTGGDTQYF.

The chain couples TRBV5-1 to TRBJ2-7, with D maybe TRBD1 (6 bases). The CDR3 is 17 residues long. Germline CDR1 SGHRS, CDR2 YFSETQ. V was clipped by 4 bases and J by 3 bases, with 23 bases between them. CDR3 in amino acids: CASSRTAQGSPNYEQYF. CDR3 sequence (DNA): TGCGCCAGCAGCCGTACCGCACAGGGCTCCCCTAACTACGAGCAGTACTTC. Full variable domain (rest looked up from reference TRBV5-1 and TRBJ2-7): KAGVTQTPRYLIKTRGQQVTLSCSPISGHRSVSWYQQTPGQGLQFLFEYFSETQRNKGNFPGRFSGRQFSNSRSEMNVSTLELGDSALYLCASSRTAQGSPNYEQYFGPGTRLTVT.

This rearrangement joins TRBV6-1 to TRBJ1-2; 9 bases are shared with TRBD1. Trimming took 4 bases from V and 6 from J; bases not matched to a gene: 9. Germline assignment: CDR1 MNHNS and CDR2 SASEGT. The CDR3 spans 15 residues. CDR3 sequence reads: CASSGRDRVGNGYTF. The CDR3 bases are TGTGCCAGCAGTGGAAGGGACAGGGTAGGGAATGGCTACACCTTC.

J is TRBJ2-7 and V is TRBV6-5; D is unclear. Trimming removed 8 bases at V and 0 bases at J, with 14 bases between. Germline CDR1 MNHEY, CDR2 SVGAGI. CDR3 length equals 14 residues. The CDR3 is CASHALASSYEQYF. CDR3 nucleotide sequence: TGTGCCAGCCACGCCCTGGCGAGCTCCTACGAGCAGTACTTC.